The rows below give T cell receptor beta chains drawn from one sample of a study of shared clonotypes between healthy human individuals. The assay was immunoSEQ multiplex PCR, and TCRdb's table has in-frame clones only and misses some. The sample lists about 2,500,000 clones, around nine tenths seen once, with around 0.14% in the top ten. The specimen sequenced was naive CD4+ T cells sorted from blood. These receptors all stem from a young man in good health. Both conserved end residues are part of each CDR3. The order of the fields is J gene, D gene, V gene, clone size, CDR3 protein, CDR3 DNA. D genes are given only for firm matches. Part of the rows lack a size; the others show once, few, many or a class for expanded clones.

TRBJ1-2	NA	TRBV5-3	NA	CARSLRENYGYTF	TGTGCCAGAAGCTTGCGGGAGAACTATGGCTACACCTTC
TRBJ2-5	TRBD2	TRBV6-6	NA	CASTPSGGSETQYF	TGTGCCAGCACCCCTAGCGGGGGGTCGGAGACCCAGTACTTC
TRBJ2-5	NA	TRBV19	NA	CASSNREGQETQYF	TGTGCCAGTAGTAACAGGGAGGGCCAAGAGACCCAGTACTTC
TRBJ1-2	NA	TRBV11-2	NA	CASSLVRDGYTF	TGTGCCAGCAGCTTAGTACGGGATGGCTACACCTTC
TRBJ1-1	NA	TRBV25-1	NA	CASRGDTAYTEAFF	TGTGCCAGCAGGGGGGACACAGCTTACACTGAAGCTTTCTTT
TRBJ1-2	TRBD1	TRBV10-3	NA	CAIMEDRAVGYTF	TGTGCCATCATGGAGGACAGGGCAGTCGGCTACACCTTC
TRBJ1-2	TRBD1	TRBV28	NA	CASRGTGTGGYGYTF	TGTGCCAGCAGGGGCACCGGGACAGGGGGATATGGCTACACCTTC
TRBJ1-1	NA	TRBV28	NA	CASVKGGTGTEAFF	TGTGCCAGCGTAAAGGGGGGTACGGGCACTGAAGCTTTCTTT
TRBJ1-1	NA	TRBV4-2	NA	CASSQGRSEAEAFF	TGTGCCAGCAGCCAAGGGCGCTCTGAGGCTGAAGCTTTCTTT
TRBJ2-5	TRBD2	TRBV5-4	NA	CASSSRYLAGVYSQETQYF	TGTGCCAGCAGCTCCCGGTATTTAGCGGGCGTTTACTCCCAAGAGACCCAGTACTTC
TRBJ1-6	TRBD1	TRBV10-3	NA	CAISESNLIQGAVSPLHF	TGTGCCATCAGTGAGTCGAACCTGATACAGGGGGCGGTTTCACCCCTCCACTTT
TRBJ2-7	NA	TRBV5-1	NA	CASSAWGQAALYEQYF	TGCGCCAGCAGCGCTTGGGGGCAGGCGGCGCTCTACGAGCAGTACTTC
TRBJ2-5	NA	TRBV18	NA	CASSLTDETQYF	TGTGCCAGCTCACTAACGGACGAGACCCAGTACTTC
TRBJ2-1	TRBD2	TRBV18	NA	CASSPPSLAGGANEQFF	TGTGCCAGCTCACCGCCGTCTTTAGCGGGGGGGGCCAATGAGCAGTTCTTC
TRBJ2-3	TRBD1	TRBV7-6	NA	CASSPGTGTDTQYF	TGTGCCAGCAGCCCCGGGACAGGCACAGATACGCAGTATTTT
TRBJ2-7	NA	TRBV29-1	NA	CSVGDNFFYEQYF	TGCAGCGTTGGGGACAATTTTTTCTACGAGCAGTACTTC
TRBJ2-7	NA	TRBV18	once	CASSPRVYEQYF	TGTGCCAGCTCACCAAGGGTCTACGAGCAGTACTTC
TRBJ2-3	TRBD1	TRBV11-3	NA	CASSPDRGTDTQYF	TGTGCCAGCAGCCCCGACAGGGGAACAGATACGCAGTATTTT
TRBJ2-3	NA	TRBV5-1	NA	CASSFAQGPDTQYF	TGCGCCAGCAGCTTCGCCCAGGGGCCAGATACGCAGTATTTT
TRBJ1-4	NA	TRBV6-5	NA	CASSYLGSEVEKLFF	TGTGCCAGCAGTTACTTGGGAAGTGAAGTTGAAAAACTGTTTTTT
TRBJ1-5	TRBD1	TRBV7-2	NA	CASSQRTGNQPQHF	TGTGCCAGCAGCCAACGGACAGGGAATCAGCCCCAGCATTTT
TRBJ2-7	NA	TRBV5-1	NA	CASSLSGASSYEQYF	TGCGCCAGCAGCTTGTCCGGCGCCTCCTCCTACGAGCAGTACTTC
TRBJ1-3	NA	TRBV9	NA	CASSPGPFSGNTIYF	TGTGCCAGCAGCCCGGGCCCTTTCTCTGGAAACACCATATATTTT
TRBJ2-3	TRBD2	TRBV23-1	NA	CASSQPGLFRADTQYF	TGCGCCAGCAGTCAACCGGGACTATTCCGCGCAGATACGCAGTATTTT
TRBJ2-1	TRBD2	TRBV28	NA	CASSLGGGYNEQFF	TGTGCCAGCAGTTTGGGCGGGGGATACAATGAGCAGTTCTTC
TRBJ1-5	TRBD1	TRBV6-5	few	CASSRTGSNQPQHF	TGTGCCAGCAGCAGGACAGGGAGCAATCAGCCCCAGCATTTT
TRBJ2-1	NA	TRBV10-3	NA	CAISESGARNEQFF	TGTGCCATCAGTGAGTCTGGGGCCCGCAATGAGCAGTTCTTC
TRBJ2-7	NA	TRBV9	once	CASSVQGLVDEQYF	TGTGCCAGCAGCGTCCAGGGGCTAGTCGACGAGCAGTACTTC
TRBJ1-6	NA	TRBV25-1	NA	CASSARYTGGSSPLHF	TGTGCCAGCAGTGCAAGGTATACGGGGGGTAGTTCACCCCTCCACTTT
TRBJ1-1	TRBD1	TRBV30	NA	CASYLWDRGNTEAFF	TGTGCCAGCTATCTCTGGGACAGGGGTAACACTGAAGCTTTCTTT
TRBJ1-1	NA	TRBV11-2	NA	CASSAGYTEAFF	TGTGCCAGCAGCGCAGGGTACACTGAAGCTTTCTTT
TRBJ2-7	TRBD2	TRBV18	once	CASSLGREGEQYF	TGTGCCAGCTCATTGGGCAGGGAGGGCGAGCAGTACTTC
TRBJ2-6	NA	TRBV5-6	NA	CASEWLGANVLTF	TGTGCCAGCGAGTGGCTTGGGGCCAACGTCCTGACTTTC
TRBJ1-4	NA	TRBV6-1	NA	CASSGPVDRRYEKLFF	TGTGCCAGCAGTGGCCCCGTGGACAGAAGATATGAAAAACTGTTTTTT
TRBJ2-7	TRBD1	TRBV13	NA	CASSRSGTGTYEQYF	TGTGCCAGCAGCCGAAGCGGGACAGGGACCTACGAGCAGTACTTC
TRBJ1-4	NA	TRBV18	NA	CASSPRGGGEKLFF	TGTGCCAGCTCACCGAGGGGTGGCGGTGAAAAACTGTTTTTT
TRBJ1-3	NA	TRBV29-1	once	CSVEIAGIGNTIYF	TGCAGCGTCGAAATCGCAGGGATTGGAAACACCATATATTTT
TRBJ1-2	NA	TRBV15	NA	CATSRDRLYGYTF	TGTGCCACCAGCAGAGATCGCCTCTATGGCTACACCTTC